One sample yielded the 18 T cell receptor beta chains listed below, sequenced in a study of read filtering for tumor transcriptome and immune sequencing (dated by TCRdb to about 2020). Sequenced on an Illumina HiSeq 4000. Starting from 400 to 450 ng RNA, TCR libraries were constructed with the Immunoverse kit using molecular barcoded adaptors that cover the alpha/delta and beta/gamma chains. TCRdb handled the public reads itself, with Q25 trimming in fastp and clone calling in MiXCR, and kept productive beta chains. Rows matching on CDR3 protein sequence are summarized as one entry with the most common DNA and genes. This sample comprises some 120,000 distinct CDR3 sequences, around 13% of them detected only once. The ten most abundant clones make up approximately 10% of the sample. The sample consisted of a population of CD138-negative cells sorted from bone marrow. Per the publication, the cell subset or site label means: bone marrow mononuclear cells depleted of CD138+ plasma/myeloma cells by negative magnetic selection. These TCRs come from a donor at least 40 years old with multiple myeloma.

This clonotype has at least ten counts. This rearrangement joins TRBV9 to TRBJ2-1; D ambiguous. Germline V gene sequence: CDR1 SGDLS, CDR2 YYNGEE. V was cut by 4 bases and J by 9 bases, with 14 bases left in between. The CDR3 length is 13 residues. The CDR3 protein is CASSPVANSEQFF. CDR3 nucleotides: TGTGCCAGCAGCCCGGTGGCGAACAGTGAGCAGTTCTTC.

This sequence joins TRBV29-1 and TRBJ2-2; D not certain. This CDR3 is built from 14 residues. Germline V gene data show CDR1 as SQVTM and CDR2 as ANQGSEA. V lost 4 bases and J 3 bases, leaving 12 bases between the germline ends. The CDR3 DNA follows: TGCAGCGTTGTTTGGCAGGCAGACACCGGGGAGCTGTTTTTT. It translates to CSVVWQADTGELFF.

In the case of this clonotype: A much larger clone differs by one base, so this may be a read error. The rearrangement links TRBV20-1 to TRBJ1-2; the D gene is possibly TRBD1 (5 bases). CDR3 size: 13 residues. Germline lookup yields CDR1 DFQATT and CDR2 SNEGSKA (reference sequence). The CDR3 DNA is TGCGGTGCTCCGACGAGGGACCCCTATGGCTACACCTTC. It is translated as CGAPTRDPYGYTF.

This clonotype was counted a few times. This may be a read error: a much more frequent sequence differs by one nucleotide. This chain joins TRBV5-1 and TRBJ2-5, with 12 bases fitting TRBD2. The germline V gene has CDR1 SGHRS and CDR2 YFSETQ. The CDR3 consists of 16 residues. CDR3 sequence (DNA): TGCGCCAGCAGCGAACTAGCGGGGGGCCGCCAAGAGACCCGGTACTTC. Residues: CASSELAGGRQETRYF.

The chain recombines TRBV5-1 with TRBJ2-5, with D uncertain. In germline, CDR1 is SGHRS, CDR2 YFSETQ. Trimming took 0 bases from V and 2 from J, leaving 8 bases between them. The CDR3 is made up of 14 amino acids. The CDR3: CASSLVLSQETQYF. Written as DNA, the CDR3 is TGCGCCAGCAGCTTGGTGCTATCTCAAGAGACCCAGTACTTC.

This clonotype has ten or more counts. The rearrangement uses TRBV9 and TRBJ1-3; D ambiguous. V was cut by 4 bases and J by 3 bases, with 14 bases left in between. The CDR3 has 15 amino acids. Germline V gives CDR1 SGDLS, CDR2 YYNGEE. In DNA form, the CDR3 reads TGTGCCAGCAGCCCCTTCGAAGCCTTTGGAAACACCATATATTTT. Its protein is CASSPFEAFGNTIYF.

This clonotype was seen ten or more times. The chain is built from TRBV7-9 and TRBJ1-2; TRBD1 aligns across 8 bases. The V and J ends lost 1 base and 4 bases, in that order; junction bases with no gene match: 5. The CDR3 runs 15 residues. Germline CDR1 SEHNR, CDR2 FQNEAQ (reference sequence). The CDR3: CASSLGPGGGYGYTF. CDR3 bases: TGTGCCAGCAGCTTAGGCCCAGGGGGCGGCTATGGCTACACCTTC.

This clonotype showed up many times. The rearrangement joins TRBV3-1 to TRBJ2-1; D might be TRBD1 or TRBD2, each matching 5 bases. V lost 3 bases and J 5 bases, leaving 17 bases between the germline ends. CDR3 length: 16 amino acids. CDR1 and CDR2 from the germline V gene are LGHDT and YNNKEL (reference sequence). Written as DNA, the CDR3 is TGTGCCAGCAGCCACGACCCCGCGGGCAGGGACAATGAGCAGTTCTTC. It yields the protein CASSHDPAGRDNEQFF.

This clonotype was counted between two and nine times. This may be a read error, as it is one base from a much larger clone. The chain carries TRBV5-1 and TRBJ2-3, with D unresolved. The CDR3 runs 14 residues. Germline V lookup: CDR1 SGHRS, CDR2 YFSETQ. The CDR3 bases are TGCGCCTGCAGCTTGGCCCGGTCCACAGATACGCAGTATTTT. This gives the protein CACSLARSTDTQYF.

As to this clonotype: A much larger clonotype is one base distant, so this may be a read error. The V and J genes are TRBV5-1 and TRBJ1-4, with 7 bases matching TRBD1. CDR3 size: 12 residues. Germline V gene sequence: CDR1 SGHRS, CDR2 YFSETQ. V dropped 4 bases and J dropped 16; count of bases not matched to a gene: 10. CDR3 DNA: TGCGCCAGCAGCCGAGGGGGGACAGATCGGTTTTTT. Protein: CASSRGGTDRFF.

This clonotype has at least ten counts. The rearrangement joins TRBV20-1 to TRBJ1-6, with D possibly matching TRBD1 (5 bases). Germline-derived CDR1 and CDR2 are DFQATT and SNEGSKA (reference sequence). The CDR3 covers 15 residues. Trimming shortened V by 0 bases and J by 10 bases, and 16 bases separated the two germline ends. For the CDR3, the DNA is TGCAGTGCTAGAGATGACAGAGGAGTAGGATCACCCCTCCACTTT. Amino acid sequence: CSARDDRGVGSPLHF.

The J gene is TRBJ2-3, the V gene TRBV12-3 or TRBV12-4, with 9 bases aligning to TRBD2. CDR3 length: 15 residues. The J segment lost 6 bases and the V segment lost 2 bases, leaving 6 bases of the junction unmatched. The CDR3 DNA sequence: TGTGCCAGCAGTTTAATGGGGCGGGGGGGGGATACGCAGTATTTT. The encoded protein is CASSLMGRGGDTQYF.

This chain joins TRBV7-2 and TRBJ1-1; D ambiguous. V was shortened by 0 bases and J by 0 bases, with 20 bases between the two germline ends. CDR1 and CDR2 from the germline V gene are SGHTA and FQGNSA. The length of the CDR3 is 19 residues. The CDR3 spells CASSLAARGLVELNTEAFF. CDR3 sequence (DNA): TGTGCCAGCAGCTTAGCGGCGCGCGGACTGGTAGAACTGAACACTGAAGCTTTCTTT.

The chain couples TRBV20-1 to TRBJ2-3, with D possibly being TRBD2 (5 bases). Germline V CDR1 and CDR2: DFQATT, SNEGSKA (reference sequence). This CDR3 comprises 14 residues. The germline V and J ends were trimmed by 5 bases and 2 bases, with 14 bases remaining between them. This chain's CDR3 is CSALTRRITDTQYF. In DNA form, the CDR3 reads TGCAGTGCTCTAACTAGAAGAATCACAGATACGCAGTATTTT.

In its sample, this clonotype was seen many times. The chain carries TRBV29-1 and TRBJ1-1; D gene unclear. V gave up 2 bases and J gave up 1 base, with 8 bases separating them. Germline V gene sequence: CDR1 SQVTM, CDR2 ANQGSEA. The CDR3 length is 13 residues. CDR3 DNA: TGCAGCGTTGAATATGGTGGGAACACTGAAGCTTTCTTT. Amino acid sequence: CSVEYGGNTEAFF.

This clonotype was seen repeatedly, ten times or more. This sequence joins TRBV25-1 and TRBJ2-5, with D possibly TRBD2 on 5 matching bases. This CDR3 region has 16 residues. The germline V and J ends were trimmed by 8 bases and 5 bases, with 24 bases remaining between them. Germline CDR1 is MGHDK and CDR2 is SYGVNS. CDR3 in amino acids: CASALNLDSATETQYF. The CDR3 region has the DNA TGTGCCAGCGCCTTAAATCTGGACTCCGCAACGGAGACCCAGTACTTC.

On this clonotype: A much larger clonotype is one base distant, so this may be a read error. The V gene is TRBV29-1, the J gene TRBJ1-1; 7 bases line up with TRBD1. The germline V gene has CDR1 SQVTM and CDR2 ANQGSEA. This CDR3 has 12 amino acids. The V gene end was trimmed by 8 bases and the J gene end by 6 bases; junction bases not matched to a gene: 9. CDR3 protein: CSTRQGDAEAFF. The CDR3 nucleotides read TGCAGCACGCGACAGGGCGACGCTGAAGCTTTCTTT.

This clonotype was recorded at least ten times. The chain uses TRBV3-1 and TRBJ2-1; D gene ambiguous. The germline V gene encodes CDR1 LGHDT and CDR2 YNNKEL (reference sequence). Trimming cost V 4 bases and J 5 bases, with 15 bases left between them. This CDR3 region has 15 residues. The CDR3 DNA follows: TGTGCCAGCAGCCGGGCCAGCCGCGGAAACAATGAGCAGTTCTTC. It translates to CASSRASRGNNEQFF.